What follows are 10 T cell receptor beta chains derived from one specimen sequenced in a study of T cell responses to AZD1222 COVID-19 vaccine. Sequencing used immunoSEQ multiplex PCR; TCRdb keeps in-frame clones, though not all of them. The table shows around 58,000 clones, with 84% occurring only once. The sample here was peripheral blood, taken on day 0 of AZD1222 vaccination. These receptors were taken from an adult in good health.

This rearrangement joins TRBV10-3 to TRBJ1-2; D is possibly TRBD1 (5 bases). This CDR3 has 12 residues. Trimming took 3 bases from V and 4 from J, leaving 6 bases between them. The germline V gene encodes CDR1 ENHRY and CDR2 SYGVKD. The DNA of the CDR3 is TGTGCCATCAGTGAACAGGCCTATGGCTACACCTTC. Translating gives CAISEQAYGYTF.

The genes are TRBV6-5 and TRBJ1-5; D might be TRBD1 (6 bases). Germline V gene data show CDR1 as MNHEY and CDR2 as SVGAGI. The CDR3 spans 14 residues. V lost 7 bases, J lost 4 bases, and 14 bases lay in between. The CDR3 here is CASTIDRMNQPQHF. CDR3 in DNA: TGTGCCAGCACAATAGACAGGATGAATCAGCCCCAGCATTTT.

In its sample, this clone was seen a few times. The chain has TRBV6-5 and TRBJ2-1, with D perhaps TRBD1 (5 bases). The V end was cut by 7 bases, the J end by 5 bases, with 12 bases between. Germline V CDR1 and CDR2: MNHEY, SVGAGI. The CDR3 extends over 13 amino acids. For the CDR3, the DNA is TGTGCCAGCATTACAGGACAAAACAATGAGCAGTTCTTC. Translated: CASITGQNNEQFF.

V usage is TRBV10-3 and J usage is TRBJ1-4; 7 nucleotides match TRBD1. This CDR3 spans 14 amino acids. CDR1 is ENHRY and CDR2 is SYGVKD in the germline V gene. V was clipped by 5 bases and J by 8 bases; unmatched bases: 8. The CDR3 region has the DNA TGTGCCATCAGTCAAGATACAGGGGAAGAAAAACTGTTTTTT. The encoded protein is CAISQDTGEEKLFF.

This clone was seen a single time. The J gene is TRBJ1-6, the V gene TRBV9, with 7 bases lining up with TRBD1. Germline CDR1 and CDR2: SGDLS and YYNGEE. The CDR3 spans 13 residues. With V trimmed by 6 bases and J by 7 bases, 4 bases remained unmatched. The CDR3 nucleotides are TGTGCCAGCAACCGGGACAGAAATTCACCCCTCCACTTT. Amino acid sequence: CASNRDRNSPLHF.

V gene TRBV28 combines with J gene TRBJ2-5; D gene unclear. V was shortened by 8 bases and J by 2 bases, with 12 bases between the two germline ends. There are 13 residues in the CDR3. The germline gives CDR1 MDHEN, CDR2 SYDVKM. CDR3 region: CASWAVTQETQYF. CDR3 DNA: TGTGCCAGCTGGGCGGTTACGCAAGAGACCCAGTACTTC.

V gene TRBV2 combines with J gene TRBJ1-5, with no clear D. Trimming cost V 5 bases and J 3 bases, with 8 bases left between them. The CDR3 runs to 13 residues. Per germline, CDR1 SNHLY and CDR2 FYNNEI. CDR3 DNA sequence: TGTGCCAGCAGTACAGAGTCCAATCAGCCCCAGCATTTT. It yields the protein CASSTESNQPQHF.

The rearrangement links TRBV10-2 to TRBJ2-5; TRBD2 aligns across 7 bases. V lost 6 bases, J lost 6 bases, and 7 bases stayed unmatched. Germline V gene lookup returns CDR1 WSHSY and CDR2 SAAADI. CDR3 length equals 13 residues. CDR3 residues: CASSNQGGQTQYF. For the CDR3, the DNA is TGCGCCAGCAGCAATCAGGGAGGGCAGACCCAGTACTTC.

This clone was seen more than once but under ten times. The DNA of the CDR3 is TGTGCCAGCAGTTTCGGTTGGGGGGGCACTGAAGCTTTCTTT. It specifies CASSFGWGGTEAFF. The J gene is TRBJ1-1, the V gene TRBV28; tentative D call: TRBD1 (5 bases). The germline CDR1 and CDR2 sequences are MDHEN and SYDVKM. The CDR3 is 14 amino acids. Trimming removed 3 bases at V and 4 bases at J, with 12 bases between.

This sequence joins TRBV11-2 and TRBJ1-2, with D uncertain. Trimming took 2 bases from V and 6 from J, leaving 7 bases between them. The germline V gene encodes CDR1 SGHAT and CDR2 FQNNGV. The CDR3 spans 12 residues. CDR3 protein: CASSLLRDGYTF. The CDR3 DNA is TGTGCCAGCAGCTTATTAAGGGATGGCTACACCTTC.